The clone carrying this TCR beta chain was counted between two and nine times. These data are taken from a study of T-cell reconstitution after alpha-beta-depleted transplantation in children. CDR1 is DFQATT, CDR2 SNEGSKA, per germline (reference sequence). The CDR3 has 13 residues. V gave up 5 bases and J gave up 5 bases; unmatched junction bases: 7. Unique molecular identifiers were used to barcode this TCRbeta library. TCRdb re-called the PCR reads through MiXCR, storing one row per CDR3 protein. The table has roughly 500,000 distinct CDR3 sequences, less than 35% seen once. The receptor comes from a human donor who donated a stem cell graft to a child with aplastic anemia. This rearrangement joins TRBV20-1 to TRBJ2-7; 9 nucleotides align to TRBD2. The sample consisted of PBMCs from the stem cell graft donor, taken from the stem cell graft. This CDR3 is CSAYRTSDHEQYF. The CDR3 DNA follows: TGCAGTGCTTACCGGACTAGCGATCACGAGCAGTACTTC.